This passage covers 15 T cell receptor beta chains from one sample sequenced in a study of T cells in Graves' hyperthyroidism and ophthalmopathy. TCR beta CDR3 regions were amplified from RNA transcripts. First-round RT-PCR with HTBI primers amplified the TCR CDR3 region. TCRdb reprocessed the multiplex PCR reads with MiXCR, giving one entry per CDR3 protein. The table lists 530,000 or so distinct CDR3 sequences, roughly 18% of them singletons. The source material was blood. The origin of the receptors is a woman aged 18-29 years with Graves' ophthalmopathy.

V and J are TRBV6-2 or TRBV6-3 and TRBJ1-5, with D maybe TRBD1 (5 bases). Germline assignment: CDR1 MNHEY and CDR2 SVGEGT. This CDR3 is built from 16 residues. V dropped 2 bases and J dropped 2 bases, with 13 bases sitting between them. The CDR3 here is CASSYVIGAGNQPQHF. The CDR3 DNA sequence: TGTGCCAGCAGTTACGTTATAGGGGCAGGCAATCAGCCCCAGCATTTT.

V usage is TRBV6-5 and J usage is TRBJ1-4; D is uncertain. V shed 0 bases and J shed 8 bases, with 10 bases lying between them. The germline CDR1 and CDR2 sequences are MNHEY and SVGAGI. There are 14 residues in the CDR3. The CDR3 region has the DNA TGTGCCAGCAGTTACTCGGGGTCGCGGGAAAAACTGTTTTTT. This translates into CASSYSGSREKLFF.

This chain uses TRBV30 with TRBJ2-3, with D perhaps matching TRBD2 (6 bases). The CDR3 sequence is 14 residues long. From germline, CDR1 is GTSNPN and CDR2 SVGIG (reference sequence). Trimming left V 2 bases short and J 5 bases short, with 14 bases between. CDR3 in amino acids: CAWSPRTTLDTQYF. The CDR3, as DNA: TGTGCCTGGAGTCCCCGGACTACGCTAGATACGCAGTATTTT.

This chain's CDR3 is CASSGRLAGVYNEQFF. The CDR3 DNA follows: TGCGCCAGCAGCGGACGACTAGCGGGAGTTTACAATGAGCAGTTCTTC. V gene TRBV5-1 combines with J gene TRBJ2-1; TRBD2 aligns across 12 bases. Losses at the gene ends were 4 bases for V and 4 bases for J; bases not matched to a gene: 6. The germline CDR1 and CDR2 sequences are SGHRS and YFSETQ. The CDR3 loop spans 16 amino acids.

This clonotype came up a few times. The CDR3 sequence: CASSPYRGAEYNSPLHF. The CDR3 DNA is TGTGCCAGCTCACCGTATAGGGGGGCAGAATATAATTCACCCCTCCACTTT. This chain links TRBV18 with TRBJ1-6; D might be TRBD1 (6 bases). From germline, CDR1 is KGHSH and CDR2 LQKENI. The CDR3 covers 17 residues. V shed 3 bases and J shed 4 bases, with 16 bases lying between them.

The V gene is TRBV7-8, the J gene TRBJ1-5; D ambiguous. This CDR3 is built from 14 residues. With 5 bases removed from V and 3 bases from J, the gap between germline ends came to 11 bases. Germline V gene data show CDR1 as SGHVS and CDR2 as FQNEAQ. CDR3 sequence reads: CASSPFRPNQPQHF. CDR3 sequence (DNA): TGTGCCAGCAGCCCATTTCGACCCAATCAGCCCCAGCATTTT.

V is TRBV3-1 and J is TRBJ1-4, with D possibly TRBD1 on 5 matching bases. The germline V gene encodes CDR1 LGHDT and CDR2 YNNKEL (reference sequence). V lost 0 bases and J lost 8, with 13 bases in between. The CDR3 contains 15 residues. CDR3 coding DNA: TGTGCCAGCAGCCAAGATTGGGGACCAGGGGAAAAACTGTTTTTT. It is translated as CASSQDWGPGEKLFF.

This clonotype was counted between two and nine times. The chain recombines TRBV20-1 with TRBJ1-5; D might be TRBD1 (5 bases). V lost 3 bases and J 1 base, leaving 10 bases between the germline ends. In germline, CDR1 is DFQATT, CDR2 SNEGSKA (reference sequence). There are 14 residues in the CDR3. The CDR3 DNA sequence: TGCAGTGCTAGTGGGGGTAGGAGCAATCAGCCCCAGCATTTT. Its translation: CSASGGRSNQPQHF.

The CDR3 loop is CASSEAGLADNEQFF. The CDR3, as DNA: TGTGCCAGCAGTGAAGCAGGACTAGCGGACAATGAGCAGTTCTTC. This chain joins TRBV6-1 and TRBJ2-1; 10 positions match TRBD2. Germline V CDR1 and CDR2: MNHNS, SASEGT. V trimming: 0 bases; J trimming: 5 bases; junction bases outside the gene matches: 1. The CDR3 sequence is 15 residues long.

The chain links TRBV5-1 to TRBJ1-1, with 8 bases lining up with TRBD1. This CDR3 region has 14 residues. Germline V gives CDR1 SGHRS, CDR2 YFSETQ. V lost 4 bases, J lost 10 bases, and 12 bases stayed unmatched. Written as DNA, the CDR3 is TGCGCCAGCAGCCCGAAGACAGGGGTTGAATTAGCTTTCTTT. Protein sequence: CASSPKTGVELAFF.

The DNA of the CDR3 is TGTGCCAGTAGTATAAATGACCGGACAGATTACAATGAGCAGTTCTTC. Amino acid sequence: CASSINDRTDYNEQFF. The chain has TRBV19 and TRBJ2-1, with D possibly matching TRBD1 (6 bases). CDR3 length: 16 amino acids. Looked up from germline, CDR1 is LNHDA and CDR2 is SQIVND (reference sequence). With 2 bases removed from V and 4 bases from J, the gap between germline ends came to 15 bases.

A single count supports this clonotype. The chain links TRBV28 to TRBJ1-1; the D is unclear. Germline lookup yields CDR1 MDHEN and CDR2 SYDVKM. Trimming cost V 8 bases and J 1 base, with 17 bases left between them. The CDR3 totals 15 residues. The CDR3 DNA reads TGTGCCAGCCCCCCCGGCACGTACACGAACACTGAAGCTTTCTTT. It translates to CASPPGTYTNTEAFF.

This clonotype was recorded a few times. The V and J genes are TRBV6-1 and TRBJ2-5, with 10 bases that match TRBD1. There are 16 residues in the CDR3. V shed 8 bases, J shed 5 bases, and the junction held 14 bases outside the gene matches. Germline CDR1 MNHNS, CDR2 SASEGT. Written as DNA, the CDR3 is TGTGCCAGCCTCAAAAAAGGGACAGGGGATGGGGAGACCCAGTACTTC. Amino acids: CASLKKGTGDGETQYF.

This clonotype was counted only a few times. The V and J genes are TRBV27 and TRBJ1-2; TRBD1 aligns across 7 bases. This CDR3 is 16 amino acids long. The junction had 10 bases not matched to a gene; V was cut back by 0 bases and J by 6 bases. CDR1 MNHEY and CDR2 SMNVEV come from the germline V gene (reference sequence). This CDR3 is CASSLSNPGQLNGYTF. The CDR3 region has the DNA TGTGCCAGCAGTTTATCGAACCCGGGACAGCTAAATGGCTACACCTTC.

The chain carries TRBV20-1 and TRBJ2-3; 8 bases agree with TRBD1. V dropped 0 bases and J dropped 6; count of bases not matched to a gene: 8. Germline CDR1 and CDR2: DFQATT and SNEGSKA (reference sequence). CDR3 length equals 15 residues. CDR3 amino acids: CSARDSRGLMDTQYF. The CDR3 DNA is TGCAGTGCTAGAGATAGCAGGGGGCTGATGGATACGCAGTATTTT.